Listed below are T cell receptor beta chains from one sample, sequenced in a study of T cell responses to AZD1222 COVID-19 vaccine. Assay used: immunoSEQ multiplex PCR; TCRdb lists only in-frame clones, some missing. Here the sample spans about 140,000 clones, around 89% being singletons. The specimen comprised peripheral blood, sampled on day 0 of AZD1222 vaccination. The source of these receptors is an adult in good health. The CDR3 runs from the conserved cysteine through the conserved F or W. The D gene is left open where the match is weak.

cdr3_nt: TGCGCCAGCAGCCAAGGACTAGCGGATGAGGTTTCAGAGACCCAGTACTTC
cdr3_aa: CASSQGLADEVSETQYF
j_call: TRBJ2-5
v_call: TRBV4-3
d_call: TRBD2

cdr3_nt: TGTGCCTGGAATCGAAAACCCCTCACAGATACGCAGTATTTT
cdr3_aa: CAWNRKPLTDTQYF
j_call: TRBJ2-3
v_call: TRBV30
d_call: -

cdr3_nt: TGTGCCAGCAGCTTAGATGACGAAAAACTGTTTTTT
cdr3_aa: CASSLDDEKLFF
j_call: TRBJ1-4
v_call: TRBV7-9
d_call: -

cdr3_nt: TGTGCCAGCAGCCCACGGAGGGAGGATGGCTACACCTTC
cdr3_aa: CASSPRREDGYTF
j_call: TRBJ1-2
v_call: TRBV3-1/TRBV3-2
d_call: -

cdr3_nt: TGTGCCAGCAGCGCCAGGGGACTAGCGGGAATCAATGAGCAGTTCTTC
cdr3_aa: CASSARGLAGINEQFF
j_call: TRBJ2-1
v_call: TRBV9
d_call: TRBD2

cdr3_nt: TGTGCCAGCAGCTTCGCTCAGGACAGTGAAGCTTTCTTT
cdr3_aa: CASSFAQDSEAFF
j_call: TRBJ1-1
v_call: TRBV13
d_call: -

cdr3_nt: TGTGCCAGCAGCTTGGTCCCTAGCGATGGCGCAGATACGCAGTATTTT
cdr3_aa: CASSLVPSDGADTQYF
j_call: TRBJ2-3
v_call: TRBV5-5
d_call: -

cdr3_nt: TGTGCCAGTAGTATAGCGGGACAGGGGAACACTGAAGCTTTCTTT
cdr3_aa: CASSIAGQGNTEAFF
j_call: TRBJ1-1
v_call: TRBV19
d_call: TRBD1

cdr3_nt: TGTGCCAGCAGTTGGACTAGCGGGACTACAGATACGCAGTATTTT
cdr3_aa: CASSWTSGTTDTQYF
j_call: TRBJ2-3
v_call: TRBV6-5
d_call: TRBD2

cdr3_nt: TGTGCCAGCAGTTTAAAGGTGGCGGGGGGCACAGATACGCAGTATTTT
cdr3_aa: CASSLKVAGGTDTQYF
j_call: TRBJ2-3
v_call: TRBV6-5
d_call: TRBD2

cdr3_nt: TGTGCCATCAGTCCGGGACTAGCGGGAGTGGAGGATACGCAGTATTTT
cdr3_aa: CAISPGLAGVEDTQYF
j_call: TRBJ2-3
v_call: TRBV10-3
d_call: TRBD2